This is a list of T cell receptor beta chains from one sample in a study of shared clonotypes between healthy human individuals. Some clones are missing from TCRdb's copy, which holds only in-frame ones; the method was immunoSEQ multiplex PCR. The sample yields around 2.3 million clones, 90% to 96% seen once. Material for sequencing was naive CD4+ T cells sorted from blood. The receptor source for this set is a man between 18 and 35 years old in good health. CDR3s include the opening cysteine and the closing phenylalanine or tryptophan. D genes are given only for firm matches. The listing skips clone size in some rows; elsewhere it reads once, few, many or a size class.

clone_size	d_call	v_call	j_call	cdr3_nt	cdr3_aa
.	.	TRBV5-1	TRBJ2-1	TGCGCCAGCAGCTTGGCCTCCTCGCCTTACAATGAGCAGTTCTTC	CASSLASSPYNEQFF
.	TRBD2	TRBV11-2	TRBJ2-5	TGTGCCAGCAGCTTATCCGGGACTAGCCTCCCAGAGACCCAGTACTTC	CASSLSGTSLPETQYF
.	.	TRBV18	TRBJ1-3	TGTGCCAGCTCACCAGGGACGTCCTTAGACACCATATATTTT	CASSPGTSLDTIYF
.	TRBD2	TRBV11-2	TRBJ2-1	TGTGCCAGCAGTACTGGGGGGACTAGCTTTGTTGGTGAGCAGTTCTTC	CASSTGGTSFVGEQFF
.	TRBD1	TRBV10-3	TRBJ2-3	TGTGCCATCAGTGGGGGACAGGGCTCAGATACGCAGTATTTT	CAISGGQGSDTQYF
.	.	TRBV6-5	TRBJ2-7	TGTGCCAGCAGTTACAACCTAGTATTCTCCTACGAGCAGTACTTC	CASSYNLVFSYEQYF
.	TRBD1	TRBV28	TRBJ1-4	TGTGCCAGCAGTTCCCCAGGGGGGAATGAAAAACTGTTTTTT	CASSSPGGNEKLFF
.	.	TRBV25-1	TRBJ1-2	TGTGCCAGCAGTCGGGACCTGGGCTATGGCTACACCTTC	CASSRDLGYGYTF
.	TRBD2	TRBV10-3	TRBJ2-5	TGTGCCATCAGTGTATCACTAGCGGGGGAAGAGACCCAGTACTTC	CAISVSLAGEETQYF
.	.	TRBV29-1	TRBJ1-1	TGCAGCGCCACCCCAGGGATGGGCACTGAAGCTTTCTTT	CSATPGMGTEAFF
.	.	TRBV18	TRBJ2-2	TGTGCCAGCTCACCACAACAGGGAGGGACCATGGCAGGGGAGCTGTTTTTT	CASSPQQGGTMAGELFF
.	TRBD2	TRBV7-9	TRBJ2-1	TGTGCCAGCAGCTTGACTAGCGGATACAATGAGCAGTTCTTC	CASSLTSGYNEQFF
.	TRBD1	TRBV2	TRBJ2-7	TGTGCCAGCAGTGATGGTGCCCGGACAGGGGCCTACGAGCAGTACTTC	CASSDGARTGAYEQYF
.	.	TRBV20-1	TRBJ1-1	TGCAGTCCGACAGGGAACACTGAAGCTTTCTTT	CSPTGNTEAFF
.	.	TRBV5-8	TRBJ2-4	TGTGCCAGCAGGTTTGGGACCGTACGAATAAACATTCAGTACTTC	CASRFGTVRINIQYF
.	.	TRBV10-1	TRBJ1-1	TGCGCCAGCTCCCAGGGGTTAGAAGCTTTCTTT	CASSQGLEAFF
once	TRBD2	TRBV30	TRBJ2-3	TGTGCCTGGAAACTAGCGGGAGCAGATACGCAGTATTTT	CAWKLAGADTQYF
.	.	TRBV28	TRBJ2-4	TGTGCCAGCGGAGGCCCGGGAGCCGGCAACATTCAGTACTTC	CASGGPGAGNIQYF
.	.	TRBV6-4	TRBJ1-5	TGTGCCAGCAGTGAATTGGGGGGTCGGACGCCCCAGCATTTT	CASSELGGRTPQHF
.	.	TRBV2	TRBJ1-2	TGTGCCAGCAGCGAAGAGACACAAAATTCAGGCTATGGCTACACCTTC	CASSEETQNSGYGYTF
.	TRBD2	TRBV30	TRBJ2-7	TGTGCCTGGAAGGGCGGGGAGGGCCGTTACGAGCAGTACTTC	CAWKGGEGRYEQYF
.	.	TRBV6-5	TRBJ2-7	TGTGCCAGCAGTTACTCGAGACCGGCCGAGCAGTACTTC	CASSYSRPAEQYF
.	TRBD1	TRBV10-3	TRBJ2-7	TGTGCCACTCTTCAGGGACAGACCTACGAGCAGTACTTC	CATLQGQTYEQYF
.	TRBD1	TRBV5-4	TRBJ2-1	TGTGCCAGCAGCCCGGGACAGGCGATTTTGAATGAGCAGTTCTTC	CASSPGQAILNEQFF
.	.	TRBV28	TRBJ1-5	TGTGCCAGCAGTTTTCAGCGGGGTGGCAATCAGCCCCAGCATTTT	CASSFQRGGNQPQHF
.	TRBD1	TRBV16	TRBJ1-4	TGTGCCAGCAGCCCTGAGACAGGGGGTGAAAAACTGTTTTTT	CASSPETGGEKLFF